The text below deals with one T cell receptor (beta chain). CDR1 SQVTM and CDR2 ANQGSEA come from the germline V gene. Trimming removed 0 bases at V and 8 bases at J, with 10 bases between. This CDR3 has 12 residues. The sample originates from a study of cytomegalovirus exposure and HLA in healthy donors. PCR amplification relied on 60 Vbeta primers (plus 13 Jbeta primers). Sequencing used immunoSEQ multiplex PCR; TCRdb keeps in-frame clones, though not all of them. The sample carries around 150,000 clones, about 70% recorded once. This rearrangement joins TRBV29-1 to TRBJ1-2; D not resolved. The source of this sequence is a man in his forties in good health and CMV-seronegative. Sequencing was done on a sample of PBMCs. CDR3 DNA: TGCAGCGTTGAAGATCAGTCGGGAGGCTACACCTTC. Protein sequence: CSVEDQSGGYTF.